This record covers a single T cell receptor beta chain. What it binds is not known. Produced via immunoSEQ multiplex PCR; TCRdb's table is partial and in-frame only. The sample contains more than 25,000 clones, roughly nine tenths of which appear only once. This entry is derived from a study of T cells in localized non-small cell lung cancer. General observations from the study: Maximal T cell clonality occurred in uninvolved adjacent lung, with tumor ranking below it. Sequencing was limited to one tumor region, leaving the possibility of heterogeneity open.

V dropped 4 bases and J dropped 0 bases, with 22 bases sitting between them. Germline CDR1 and CDR2: SGHNT and YENEEA. CDR3 length: 19 residues. The starting material was PBMCs, obtained before any cancer treatment. The chain combines TRBV11-3 with TRBJ2-1; the D gene is possibly TRBD2 (5 bases). The origin of this receptor is a man aged 40 to 75 with stage II lung adenocarcinoma. The CDR3 bases are TGTGCCAGCAGCTACCCTCTAGCCGTACTACCTTACTCCTACAATGAGCAGTTCTTC. Residues: CASSYPLAVLPYSYNEQFF.